The 14 T cell receptor beta chains given below trace back to one sample, sequenced in a study of long-term antiretroviral therapy in people with HIV. Survey-level resolution applied to immunoSEQ assay v3.0. Generated by immunoSEQ multiplex PCR, the TCRdb table keeps only in-frame clones and is missing some. This table holds over 25,000 clones, roughly 84% found once. The sample consisted of unsorted PBMCs, taken 0.8 years after starting antiretroviral therapy. The receptors come from a woman aged 25 to 45 with HIV.

J is TRBJ2-5 and V is TRBV30, with D unclear. V was clipped by 2 bases and J by 5 bases, with 9 bases between them. Germline V gives CDR1 GTSNPN, CDR2 SVGIG (reference sequence). There are 12 residues in the CDR3. The CDR3 loop is CAWSLVSETQYF. The CDR3 bases are TGTGCCTGGAGTCTAGTATCGGAGACCCAGTACTTC. Filled out from reference TRBV30 and TRBJ2-5, the complete variable domain reads SQTIHQWPATLVQPVGSPLSLECTVEGTSNPNLYWYRQAAGRGLQLLFYSVGIGQISSEVPQNLSASRPQDRQFILSSKKLLLSDSGFYLCAWSLVSETQYFGPGTRLLVL.

The V call is TRBV5-1, the J call TRBJ1-5; 11 bases map to TRBD1. J gave up 1 base and V 2 bases, and 11 bases lay outside the gene matches. The CDR3 extends over 19 amino acids. From germline, CDR1 is SGHRS and CDR2 YFSETQ. The CDR3 loop reads CASSFSGTGGTQSNQPQHF. The CDR3 DNA is TGCGCCAGCAGCTTTTCCGGGACAGGGGGAACCCAAAGCAATCAGCCCCAGCATTTT.

The chain carries TRBV4-1 and TRBJ2-3; TRBD1 matches 7 bases. Trimming took 2 bases from V and 5 from J; bases not matched to a gene: 7. This CDR3 comprises 15 residues. CDR1 is MGHRA, CDR2 YSYEKL, per germline. The CDR3 reads CASSQSGQSIDTQYF. CDR3 coding DNA: TGCGCCAGCAGCCAATCGGGACAGTCAATAGATACGCAGTATTTT.

CDR3 sequence reads: CASSPPSGTGSQAFF. The CDR3 DNA is TGTGCCAGCTCACCACCTTCCGGGACAGGGAGCCAAGCTTTCTTT. The chain is built from TRBV18 and TRBJ1-1, with 9 nucleotides matching TRBD1. The CDR3 totals 15 residues. The junction had 8 bases not matched to a gene; V was cut back by 0 bases and J by 9 bases. CDR1 and CDR2 from the germline V gene are KGHSH and LQKENI.

The rearrangement joins TRBV5-6 to TRBJ1-2; unclear D gene. The CDR3 covers 16 residues. V lost 0 bases and J lost 1, with 13 bases in between. CDR1 is SGHDT, CDR2 YYEEEE, per germline. The CDR3 loop is CASSLGVSSINYGYTF. Here the CDR3 DNA reads TGTGCCAGCAGCTTGGGTGTCTCCTCAATTAACTATGGCTACACCTTC.

The chain couples TRBV5-1 to TRBJ2-5; D is perhaps TRBD2 (6 bases). The CDR3 has 15 residues. Trimming took off 3 bases at V and 5 bases at J, with 17 bases between the two ends. The germline gives CDR1 SGHRS, CDR2 YFSETQ. CDR3: CASSSRDPAGETQYF. The CDR3 bases are TGCGCCAGCAGCTCGCGGGACCCCGCTGGGGAGACCCAGTACTTC.

This clone was detected only a few times. This CDR3 reads CAWRSEGREYTGELFF. Here the CDR3 DNA reads TGTGCCTGGAGGTCTGAGGGCAGGGAGTACACCGGGGAGCTGTTTTTT. The V call is TRBV30, the J call TRBJ2-2; the D call may be TRBD1 or TRBD2 (5 bases each). V was pared by 3 bases and J by 3 bases, with 17 bases between. In germline, CDR1 is GTSNPN, CDR2 SVGIG (reference sequence). CDR3 length: 16 amino acids. The full variable domain, in which reference TRBV30 and TRBJ2-2 provide the parts outside the CDR3, is SQTIHQWPATLVQPVGSPLSLECTVEGTSNPNLYWYRQAAGRGLQLLFYSVGIGQISSEVPQNLSASRPQDRQFILSSKKLLLSDSGFYLCAWRSEGREYTGELFFGEGSRLTVL.

The gene calls are TRBV11-2 and TRBJ2-5; maybe TRBD2 (7 bases). The CDR3 contains 15 residues. From germline, CDR1 is SGHAT and CDR2 FQNNGV. Deletions cut 5 bases from V and 1 base from J, with 14 bases between. CDR3 nucleotides: TGTGCCAGCAGCCGGGGGGCGGTAGTCCAAGAGACCCAGTACTTC. As protein: CASSRGAVVQETQYF. Full variable domain (missing parts from reference TRBV11-2 and TRBJ2-5): EAGVAQSPRYKIIEKRQSVAFWCNPISGHATLYWYQQILGQGPKLLIQFQNNGVVDDSQLPKDRFSAERLKGVDSTLKIQPAKLEDSAVYLCASSRGAVVQETQYFGPGTRLLVL.

A few counts support this clone. The chain uses TRBV5-3 and TRBJ1-6, with no clear D. TRBV5-3 belongs to the ORF category, with a function that is uncertain. There are 12 residues in the CDR3. V was pared by 2 bases and J by 8 bases, with 5 bases between. The CDR3 region has the DNA TGTGCCAGAAGCTTTCAGGATTCACCCCTCCACTTT. Translating it yields CARSFQDSPLHF.

CDR3 coding DNA: TGTGCCAGCAGCCATGTTAGCGGGGGGGGCTCCTACGAGCAGTACTTC. Protein product: CASSHVSGGGSYEQYF. This chain links TRBV4-2 with TRBJ2-7; 11 bases map to TRBD2. CDR3 length: 16 residues. With 3 bases clipped from V and 0 bases from J, the junction kept 4 bases outside the gene matches. Looked up from germline, CDR1 is LGHNA and CDR2 is YNFKEQ.

This clone has a handful of counts. This chain uses TRBV7-6 with TRBJ1-1, with a tentative D call TRBD1 (5 bases). The CDR3 totals 14 residues. Germline values: CDR1 SGHVS, CDR2 FNYEAQ. V was cut by 5 bases and J by 1 base, with 11 bases left in between. DNA of the CDR3: TGTGCCAGCAGCCTGGGGGAGAAGAACACTGAAGCTTTCTTT. Translation: CASSLGEKNTEAFF.

The chain uses TRBV30 and TRBJ1-1; D ambiguous. Germline CDR1 is GTSNPN and CDR2 is SVGIG (reference sequence). This CDR3 has 14 amino acids. Deletions cut 5 bases from V and 0 bases from J, with 13 bases between. The CDR3 here is CAWGVQSLNTEAFF. The CDR3 DNA follows: TGTGCCTGGGGGGTTCAGAGCCTGAACACTGAAGCTTTCTTT.

The chain couples TRBV6-5 to TRBJ1-1, with TRBD1 identical over 8 bases. The CDR3 has 15 residues. V dropped 5 bases and J dropped 2; count of bases not matched to a gene: 7. CDR1 and CDR2 (germline): MNHEY, SVGAGI. CDR3 sequence reads: CASSGSDRGNTEAFF. The CDR3 DNA is TGTGCCAGCAGTGGGAGCGACAGGGGAAACACTGAAGCTTTCTTT.

The V and J genes are TRBV30 and TRBJ1-1; TRBD1 matches 12 bases. Germline values: CDR1 GTSNPN, CDR2 SVGIG (reference sequence). CDR3 length: 16 residues. Unmatched junction bases numbered 10, after V lost 4 bases and J lost 4 bases. The CDR3 region has the DNA TGTGCCTGGACCCCCCGGGACAGGGGGCGCGTCACTGAAGCTTTCTTT. As protein: CAWTPRDRGRVTEAFF.